What follows describes a single T cell receptor (beta chain). Across 24 US areas, participants ranged in age from about 18 to 100 years. Within 2 weeks of study entry, exposed participants had contacted a PCR-confirmed or clinician-diagnosed COVID-19 case. The data belong to a study of blood T cell repertoires in COVID-19. Trimming took 5 bases from V and 1 from J, leaving 8 bases between them. Germline values: CDR1 KGHDR, CDR2 SFDVKD. The CDR3 runs to 14 residues. TCRdb's copy holds only in-frame clones and misses some; the assay was immunoSEQ multiplex PCR. Among roughly 400,000 clones listed, 91% were seen once.

This clonotype was sampled from a woman aged 40 to 50 who had been exposed to COVID-19. The sample consisted of PBMCs or T cells enriched from blood (not recorded which). V gene TRBV24-1 combines with J gene TRBJ1-5; no definite D call. CDR3: CATSGYASNQPQHF. CDR3 in DNA: TGTGCCACCAGTGGGTACGCGAGCAATCAGCCCCAGCATTTT.